This T cell receptor beta chain was found in a study of blood T cell repertoires in COVID-19. Trimming left V 7 bases short and J 1 base short, with 10 bases between. The CDR3 consists of 12 residues. The germline CDR1 and CDR2 sequences are SQVTM and ANQGSEA. Original handling: Reference gene primer amplification gave estimated nucleated cell counts. Libraries were prepared by immunoSEQ multiplex PCR; TCRdb keeps only in-frame clonotypes and omits some of them. Clonal size and the V and J genes are those of that table, whereas D and trimming came from the DNA. Here the sample spans approximately 200,000 clones, about 88% being singletons. All enrollees were roughly 18 to 90 years old and from approximately 24 US areas. Shortly before study entry, within 2 weeks, exposed participants had met a COVID-19 case.

The chain has TRBV29-1 and TRBJ1-1; D is ambiguous. The clonotype originates from a woman aged 25 to 45 who had been exposed to COVID-19. The sequenced material came from PBMCs or T cells enriched from blood (not recorded which). CDR3 bases: TGCAGCGCCCACACAGAGAACACTGAAGCTTTCTTT. It codes for CSAHTENTEAFF. Complete variable domain (other parts from reference TRBV29-1 and TRBJ1-1): SAVISQKPSRDICQRGTSLTIQCQVDSQVTMMFWYRQQPGQSLTLIATANQGSEATYESGFVIDKFPISRPNLTFSTLTVSNMSPEDSSIYLCSAHTENTEAFFGQGTRLTVV.